Listed here are 9 T cell receptor beta chains from one sample, sequenced in a study of blood T cell repertoires in COVID-19. Assay used: immunoSEQ multiplex PCR; TCRdb lists only in-frame clones, some missing. The repertoire includes around 300,000 clones, 70% to 90% of them detected once, and 13% sits in the top ten. Material for sequencing was peripheral blood. These receptor sequences come from a woman aged 70-85 years with COVID-19, enrolled during active disease.

The chain has TRBV27 and TRBJ1-1, with 9 bases lining up with TRBD1. Germline V gives CDR1 MNHEY, CDR2 SMNVEV (reference sequence). This CDR3 has 15 residues. The J segment lost 3 bases and the V segment lost 6 bases, leaving 8 bases of the junction unmatched. CDR3 nucleotides: TGTGCCAGCAGGGGACAGGGAGGTGGGTACACTGAAGCTTTCTTT. Its translation: CASRGQGGGYTEAFF.

This rearrangement joins TRBV27 to TRBJ2-5; 9 bases agree with TRBD2. With V trimmed by 1 base and J by 5 bases, 5 bases remained unmatched. The CDR3 totals 15 residues. Germline-derived CDR1 and CDR2 are MNHEY and SMNVEV (reference sequence). DNA of the CDR3: TGTGCCAGCAGTTTATGGGTAGCGGGGGTTGAGACCCAGTACTTC. Encoded protein: CASSLWVAGVETQYF.

In its sample, this clone was seen many times. The V gene is TRBV7-9, the J gene TRBJ2-7; perhaps TRBD2 as D (5 bases). Trimming took off 3 bases at V and 0 bases at J, with 9 bases between the two ends. The CDR3 runs to 14 residues. CDR1 and CDR2 (germline): SEHNR, FQNEAQ (reference sequence). In DNA, the CDR3 is TGTGCCAGCAGCTTTAGAGGGAGCTCCTACGAGCAGTACTTC. Its translation: CASSFRGSSYEQYF. The full variable domain, completed using reference TRBV7-9 and TRBJ2-7, is DTGVSQNPRHKITKRGQNVTFRCDPISEHNRLYWYRQTLGQGPEFLTYFQNEAQLEKSRLLSDRFSAERPKGSFSTLEIQRTEQGDSAMYLCASSFRGSSYEQYFGPGTRLTVT.

The rearrangement uses TRBV6-5 and TRBJ1-5; 10 nucleotides line up with TRBD1. The V and J ends lost 2 bases and 6 bases, in that order; junction bases with no gene match: 4. CDR1 and CDR2 (germline): MNHEY, SVGAGI. This CDR3 has 15 amino acids. Here the CDR3 DNA reads TGTGCCAGCAGTTACGACGGACAGGGGGGTCAGCCCCAGCATTTT. Amino acids: CASSYDGQGGQPQHF.

The V call is TRBV19, the J call TRBJ2-5; 8 bases are a match to TRBD1. The CDR3 sequence is 14 residues long. The germline gives CDR1 LNHDA, CDR2 SQIVND (reference sequence). J lost 3 bases, V lost 1 base, and 1 base had no gene match. CDR3 DNA sequence: TGTGCCAGTAGTATAGGGACAGGGAAAGAGACCCAGTACTTC. It translates to CASSIGTGKETQYF.

The J gene is TRBJ1-2, the V gene TRBV25-1; unclear D gene. V dropped 2 bases and J dropped 0 bases, with 4 bases sitting between them. Germline CDR1 MGHDK, CDR2 SYGVNS. CDR3 size: 13 residues. This CDR3 is CASSENSNYGYTF. The CDR3 DNA reads as TGTGCCAGCAGTGAAAACTCTAACTATGGCTACACCTTC.

V usage is TRBV5-8 and J usage is TRBJ2-3; 10 bases are shared with TRBD2. This CDR3 is built from 15 residues. Trimming removed 5 bases from V and 1 base from J; junction bases left unmatched: 4. In germline, CDR1 is SGHTS, CDR2 YDEGEE. CDR3 residues: CASRAGTSGTDTQYF. DNA for the CDR3: TGTGCCAGCAGAGCCGGGACTAGCGGCACAGATACGCAGTATTTT. Full variable domain (outside the CDR3, taken from reference TRBV5-8 and TRBJ2-3): EAGVTQSPTHLIKTRGQQATLRCSPISGHTSVYWYQQALGLGLQFLLWYDEGEERNRGNFPPRFSGRQFPNYSSELNVNALELEDSALYLCASRAGTSGTDTQYFGPGTRLTVL.

The V gene is TRBV24-1, the J gene TRBJ1-1, with 7 bases fitting TRBD1. This CDR3 is 15 amino acids long. Germline CDR1 KGHDR, CDR2 SFDVKD. The V and J ends lost 4 bases and 1 base, in that order; junction bases with no gene match: 5. The DNA of the CDR3 is TGTGCCACCAGTGACGCCGGGACAGCGAACACTGAAGCTTTCTTT. Residues: CATSDAGTANTEAFF.

This chain connects TRBV28 to TRBJ2-3; TRBD2 aligns across 8 bases. Trimming took 6 bases from V and 5 from J; bases not matched to a gene: 7. The CDR3 length is 14 residues. CDR1 MDHEN and CDR2 SYDVKM come from the germline V gene. The CDR3 sequence is CASRSGGKGDTQYF. The CDR3 DNA follows: TGTGCCAGCAGGAGCGGGGGAAAGGGAGATACGCAGTATTTT.